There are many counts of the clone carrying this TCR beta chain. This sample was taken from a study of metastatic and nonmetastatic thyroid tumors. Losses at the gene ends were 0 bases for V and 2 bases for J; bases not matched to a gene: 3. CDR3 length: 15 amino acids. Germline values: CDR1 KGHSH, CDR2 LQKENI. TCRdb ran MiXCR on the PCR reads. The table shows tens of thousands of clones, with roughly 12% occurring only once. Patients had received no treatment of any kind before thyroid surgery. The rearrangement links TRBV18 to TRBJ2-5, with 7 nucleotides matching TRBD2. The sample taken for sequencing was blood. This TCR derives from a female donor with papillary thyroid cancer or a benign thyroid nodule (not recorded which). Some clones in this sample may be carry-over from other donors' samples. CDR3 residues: CASSPPGGRQETQYF. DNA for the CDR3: TGTGCCAGCTCACCACCCGGGGGGAGACAAGAGACCCAGTACTTC.